Shown below are 7 T cell receptor beta chains from a single sample sequenced in a study of PD-L1 blockade in urothelial cancer. TCRdb's copy holds only in-frame clones and misses some; the assay was immunoSEQ multiplex PCR. In the table there are approximately 100,000 clones, approximately 85% of which are singletons. This specimen consisted of PBMCs, obtained around atezolizumab (anti-PD-L1) treatment. The source of these receptors is a man aged 50-59 years with urothelial cancer.

The rearrangement links TRBV9 to TRBJ2-3; TRBD2 agrees at 9 bases. CDR1 and CDR2 (germline): SGDLS, YYNGEE. The V gene end was trimmed by 0 bases and the J gene end by 1 base; junction bases not matched to a gene: 6. The CDR3 is 17 amino acids. CDR3 nucleotides: TGTGCCAGCAGCGTAGCGTCGGTAGCGGGAGGCACAGATACGCAGTATTTT. Its protein is CASSVASVAGGTDTQYF.

This rearrangement joins TRBV6-5 to TRBJ2-1; 7 nucleotides align to TRBD2. V lost 5 bases and J lost 1; bases outside the gene matches: 5. Germline V gives CDR1 MNHEY, CDR2 SVGAGI. This CDR3 is built from 15 residues. The CDR3 DNA reads TGTGCCAGCAGTCGCGGGGGTTCGTCCTACAATGAGCAGTTCTTC. This translates into CASSRGGSSYNEQFF.

This clone was counted a few times. The chain employs TRBV27 and TRBJ2-3; 7 bases match TRBD1. This CDR3 is built from 15 residues. Germline CDR1 is MNHEY and CDR2 is SMNVEV (reference sequence). Trimming cost V 3 bases and J 4 bases; bases outside gene matches: 7. This CDR3 reads CASSFLDRAPDTQYF. The CDR3, as DNA: TGTGCCAGCAGTTTTCTTGACAGGGCTCCAGATACGCAGTATTTT.

The sample holds a few counts of this clone. The rearrangement uses TRBV10-3 and TRBJ2-7; D may be TRBD2 (5 bases). Germline-derived CDR1 and CDR2 are ENHRY and SYGVKD. V lost 3 bases, J lost 3 bases, and 6 bases lay in between. The CDR3 contains 12 residues. CDR3 region: CAISEGSYEQYF. DNA for the CDR3: TGTGCCATCAGTGAAGGGAGCTACGAGCAGTACTTC.

The genes are TRBV19 and TRBJ2-2; possibly TRBD2 for D (6 bases). V shed 7 bases and J shed 1 base, with 10 bases lying between them. The germline V gene has CDR1 LNHDA and CDR2 SQIVND (reference sequence). The CDR3 runs 14 residues. CDR3 sequence: CASNQAGNTGELFF. In nucleotides, the CDR3 is TGTGCCAGTAACCAAGCGGGGAACACCGGGGAGCTGTTTTTT.

The V call is TRBV28, the J call TRBJ2-1, with D unclear. V was trimmed by 7 bases and J by 8 bases, leaving 12 bases between them. Germline values: CDR1 MDHEN, CDR2 SYDVKM. The CDR3 is made up of 12 amino acids. The CDR3 coding sequence is TGTGCCAGCACCCGAGAGGTCCATGAGCAGTTCTTC. Translation: CASTREVHEQFF.

The gene calls are TRBV6-6 and TRBJ2-7; D may be TRBD1 (6 bases). Germline V CDR1 and CDR2: MNHNY, SVGAGI (reference sequence). The germline V and J ends were trimmed by 7 bases and 1 base, with 17 bases remaining between them. This CDR3 comprises 15 residues. CDR3 sequence reads: CASTYGAGESYEQYF. The DNA of the CDR3 is TGTGCCAGCACCTACGGGGCAGGGGAATCCTACGAGCAGTACTTC.